This T cell receptor (beta chain) was recorded in a study of blood T cell repertoires in COVID-19. Study-level background: Spain, Italy and the United States supplied samples that represented acute and convalescent COVID-19. PBMCs, B-cell-depleted T cells, or T cells provided the cDNA or gDNA that made up the material.

Enrolled through a virtual design, the participants were between roughly 18 and 89 years of age and came from about two dozen US areas. Measured with immunoSEQ multiplex PCR; TCRdb has only the in-frame clones, and not every one. The repertoire holds around 140,000 clones, with around 73% as singletons. This CDR3 contains 12 residues. CDR1 and CDR2 (germline): SGHRS, YFSETQ. J gave up 9 bases and V 2 bases, and 1 base lay outside the gene matches. The TCR was taken from a woman aged 45 to 65 who had recovered from COVID-19. The J gene is TRBJ2-1, the V gene TRBV5-1, with 8 bases aligning to TRBD2. Material for sequencing was PBMCs or T cells enriched from blood (not recorded which). The CDR3: CASSLGLAEQFF. The CDR3 nucleotides read TGCGCCAGCAGCTTAGGACTAGCTGAGCAGTTCTTC. The complete variable domain, with remaining parts taken from reference TRBV5-1 and TRBJ2-1, reads KAGVTQTPRYLIKTRGQQVTLSCSPISGHRSVSWYQQTPGQGLQFLFEYFSETQRNKGNFPGRFSGRQFSNSRSEMNVSTLELGDSALYLCASSLGLAEQFFGPGTRLTVL.